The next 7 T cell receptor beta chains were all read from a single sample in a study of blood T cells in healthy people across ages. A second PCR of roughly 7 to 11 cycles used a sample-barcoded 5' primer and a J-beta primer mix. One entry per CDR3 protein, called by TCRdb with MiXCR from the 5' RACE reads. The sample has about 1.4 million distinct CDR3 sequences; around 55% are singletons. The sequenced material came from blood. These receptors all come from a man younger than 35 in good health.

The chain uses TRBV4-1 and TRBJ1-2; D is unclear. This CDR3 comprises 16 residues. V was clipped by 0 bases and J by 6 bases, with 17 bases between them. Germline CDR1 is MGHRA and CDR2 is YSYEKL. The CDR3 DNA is TGCGCCAGCAGCCAAGAAATAATGTGGCAAGCGGATGGCTACACCTTC. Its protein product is CASSQEIMWQADGYTF.

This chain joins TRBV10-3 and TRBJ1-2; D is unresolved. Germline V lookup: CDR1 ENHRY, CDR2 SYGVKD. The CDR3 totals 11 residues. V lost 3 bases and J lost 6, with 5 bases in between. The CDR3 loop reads CAISDSHGYTF. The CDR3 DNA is TGTGCCATCAGTGACAGTCATGGCTACACCTTC.

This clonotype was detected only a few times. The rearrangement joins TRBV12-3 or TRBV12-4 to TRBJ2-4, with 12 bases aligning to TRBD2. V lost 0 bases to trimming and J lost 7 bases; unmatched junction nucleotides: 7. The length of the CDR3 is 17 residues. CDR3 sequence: CASSLALVLAGGNIQYF. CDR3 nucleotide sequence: TGTGCCAGCAGTTTAGCGCTCGTTCTAGCGGGAGGGAACATTCAGTACTTC.

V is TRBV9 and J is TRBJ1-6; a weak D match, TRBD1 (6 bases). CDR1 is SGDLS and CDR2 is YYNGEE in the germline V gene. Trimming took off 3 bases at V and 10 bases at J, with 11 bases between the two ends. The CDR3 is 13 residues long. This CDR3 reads CASSAQGWSPLHF. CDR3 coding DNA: TGTGCCAGCAGCGCACAGGGTTGGTCACCCCTCCACTTT.

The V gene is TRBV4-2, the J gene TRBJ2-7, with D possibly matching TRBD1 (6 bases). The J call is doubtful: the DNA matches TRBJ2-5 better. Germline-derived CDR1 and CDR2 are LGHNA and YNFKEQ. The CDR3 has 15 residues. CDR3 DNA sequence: TGTGCCAGCAGCCCAACAGGGTATTCTAGGGGGACCCAGTACTTC. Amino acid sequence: CASSPTGYSRGTQYF.

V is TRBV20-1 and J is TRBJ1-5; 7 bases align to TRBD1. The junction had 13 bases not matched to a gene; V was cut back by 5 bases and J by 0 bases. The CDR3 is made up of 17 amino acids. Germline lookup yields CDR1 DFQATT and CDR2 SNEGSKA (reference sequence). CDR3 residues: CSAQIFGGTDSNQPQHF. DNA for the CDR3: TGCAGTGCTCAGATATTTGGGGGGACAGATAGCAATCAGCCCCAGCATTTT.

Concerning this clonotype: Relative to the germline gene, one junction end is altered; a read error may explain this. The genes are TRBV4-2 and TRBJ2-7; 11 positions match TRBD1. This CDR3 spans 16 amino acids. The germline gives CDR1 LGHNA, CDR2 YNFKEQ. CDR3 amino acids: CAGSPRPDRGPYEQYF. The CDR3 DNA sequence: TGTGCCGGCAGCCCGAGGCCGGACAGGGGGCCCTACGAGCAGTACTTC.